The entry below gives a single T cell receptor (beta chain) sequence along with its context. What it recognizes is unknown. This CDR3 region has 15 residues. The V end was cut by 2 bases, the J end by 2 bases, with 12 bases between. The germline V gene encodes CDR1 MNHNS and CDR2 SASEGT. The use of a sample-barcoded 5' primer and a J-beta primer mix characterized a second PCR of 7 to 11 cycles. TCRdb ran MiXCR on the 5' RACE reads and lists one entry per CDR3 protein. The table shows approximately 700,000 distinct CDR3 sequences, with around 32% occurring only once. The data were taken from a study of blood T cells in healthy people across ages. Study results and caveats: Whereas aged donors had fewer naive CD4+ cells, long-lived donors had more of them and higher diversity. Diversity estimated from one million T cells was considered an underestimate.

This TCR derives from a woman aged 80 or over in good health. Sequencing was performed on blood. The J gene is TRBJ1-2, the V gene TRBV6-1; D may be TRBD1 (6 bases). The CDR3 spells CASSERRGANYGYTF. The CDR3 DNA sequence: TGTGCCAGCAGTGAAAGGAGGGGGGCCAACTATGGCTACACCTTC.